Below, one T cell receptor beta chain is given with its context. TCRdb keeps only in-frame clones here, not all; method: immunoSEQ multiplex PCR. This table holds 350,000 to 400,000 clones, around 87% found once. Germline values: CDR1 GTSNPN, CDR2 SVGIG (reference sequence). Trimming stripped 6 bases from V and 7 bases from J, with 16 bases between. This CDR3 comprises 13 residues. Recruitment covered roughly 24 US areas and drew participants whose ages spanned roughly 18 to 90 years. This specimen comes from a study of blood T cell repertoires in COVID-19. Study context: COVID-19 samples collected from the United States, Italy and Spain covered acute and convalescent phases.

The receptor comes from a man aged 35 to 55 in a cohort exposed to, infected with or recovered from COVID-19 (not recorded which). The sequencing sample was made of PBMCs or T cells enriched from blood (not recorded which). The gene calls are TRBV30 and TRBJ1-5, with D possibly matching TRBD1 (5 bases). The CDR3 region has the DNA TGTGCCTGTTCAGCGGGGGGTGGCCAGCCCCAGCATTTT. Translated, it gives CACSAGGGQPQHF. The variable domain in full, completed from reference TRBV30 and TRBJ1-5, reads SQTIHQWPATLVQPVGSPLSLECTVEGTSNPNLYWYRQAAGRGLQLLFYSVGIGQISSEVPQNLSASRPQDRQFILSSKKLLLSDSGFYLCACSAGGGQPQHFGDGTRLSIL.